A selection of T cell receptor beta chains follows, all from one sample in a study of cytomegalovirus exposure and HLA in healthy donors. Using immunoSEQ multiplex PCR, the repertoire was profiled, and TCRdb retains in-frame clones only, with some absent. The table shows about 120,000 clones, with 60% to 80% occurring only once. Material for sequencing was PBMCs. The receptors originated from a man aged 50 to 60 in good health and CMV-seropositive. Each CDR3 is given with its conserved first and last residue. D genes are given only for firm matches. Part of the rows lack a size; the others show once, few, many or a class for expanded clones.

TRBJ1-2	12	TRBV11-2	-	-	CASSLLQNGYTF	TGTGCCAGCAGCTTGCTACAGAATGGCTACACCTTC
TRBJ2-7	17	TRBV7-2	TRBD2	-	CASSPGTSGGPSYEQYF	TGTGCCAGCAGCCCCGGGACTAGCGGGGGGCCCTCCTACGAGCAGTACTTC
TRBJ2-1	12	TRBV11-2	-	-	CASSLVRNEQFF	TGTGCCAGCAGCTTAGTCCGCAATGAGCAGTTCTTC
TRBJ2-7	14	TRBV10-2	TRBD1	-	CASTYDRGSYEQYF	TGCGCCAGCACCTACGACAGGGGGAGCTACGAGCAGTACTTC
TRBJ2-2	15	TRBV4-2	TRBD1	-	CASSQDRGKTGELFF	TGTGCCAGCAGCCAAGACAGGGGGAAGACCGGGGAGCTGTTTTTT
TRBJ2-7	15	TRBV19	TRBD1	-	CASSIYPGQTYEQYF	TGTGCCAGTAGTATCTATCCGGGACAGACCTACGAGCAGTACTTC
TRBJ2-7	14	TRBV6-6	TRBD2	few	CASSDSGLAGFGWF	TGTGCCAGCAGTGACTCGGGACTAGCGGGATTCGGCTGGTTC
TRBJ2-7	14	TRBV5-8	TRBD1	-	CASRPRDRTYEQYF	TGTGCCAGCAGGCCCCGGGACAGAACCTACGAGCAGTACTTC
TRBJ1-5	18	TRBV19	TRBD1	few	CASSIPAHDRGVSQPQHF	TGTGCCAGTAGTATACCCGCTCATGACAGGGGGGTAAGTCAGCCCCAGCATTTT
TRBJ2-3	9	TRBV18	-	once	CAMLHTQYF	TGTGCCATGCTACATACGCAGTATTTT
TRBJ2-7	13	TRBV7-9	TRBD1	-	CASSMTGTYEQYF	TGTGCCAGCAGCATGACAGGGACCTACGAGCAGTACTTC
TRBJ2-5	13	TRBV6-1	TRBD1	-	CASREGAEETQYF	TGTGCCAGCAGAGAGGGGGCGGAAGAGACCCAGTACTTC
TRBJ2-1	17	TRBV28	TRBD2	-	CASSSPRTSGENNEQFF	TGTGCCAGCAGTTCCCCTCGGACTAGCGGGGAAAACAATGAGCAGTTCTTC
TRBJ2-3	14	TRBV7-9	-	-	CASSRSGSTDTQYF	TGTGCCAGCAGTCGAAGCGGGAGCACAGATACGCAGTATTTT
TRBJ1-2	13	TRBV2	-	-	CAITKDGLYGYTF	TGTGCCATAACCAAGGACGGACTCTATGGCTACACCTTC
TRBJ2-3	15	TRBV10-2	-	-	CASSTLKGTGFTQYF	TGCGCCAGCAGTACCTTAAAAGGAACAGGCTTTACGCAGTATTTT
TRBJ2-1	14	TRBV19	-	-	CASNLGTYYNEQFF	TGTGCCAGTAACCTCGGGACATATTACAATGAGCAGTTCTTC
TRBJ1-5	15	TRBV11-2	TRBD1	-	CASSRTGEGNQPQHF	TGTGCCAGCAGCAGGACAGGGGAGGGCAATCAGCCCCAGCATTTT
TRBJ1-2	13	TRBV9	-	once	CASSALGPEGYTF	TGTGCCAGCAGCGCCCTGGGGCCTGAGGGCTACACCTTC
TRBJ1-2	15	TRBV5-1	-	-	CASSLAFEGYDGYTF	TGCGCCAGCAGCTTGGCTTTTGAGGGATACGATGGCTACACCTTC
TRBJ2-7	15	TRBV15	TRBD1	-	CATSSLGTGAYEQYF	TGTGCCACCAGCAGTCTTGGGACAGGGGCCTACGAGCAGTACTTC
TRBJ1-1	16	TRBV5-4	-	-	CAVAFLRGGLTAEAFF	TGTGCCGTAGCATTCCTGCGTGGGGGGTTGACCGCTGAAGCTTTCTTT
TRBJ1-5	13	TRBV4-3	-	-	CASSQQRNQPQHF	TGCGCCAGCAGCCAGCAACGGAATCAGCCCCAGCATTTT
TRBJ1-2	12	TRBV9	-	-	CASNYEVGGYTF	TGTGCCAGCAATTACGAGGTCGGGGGCTACACCTTC
TRBJ1-4	14	TRBV19	-	few	CASSMAGANEKLFF	TGTGCCAGTAGTATGGCGGGCGCAAATGAAAAACTGTTTTTT
TRBJ2-5	14	TRBV11-3	-	-	CASSQGGGQETQYF	TGTGCCAGCAGCCAGGGAGGGGGGCAAGAGACCCAGTACTTC
TRBJ1-5	16	TRBV19	TRBD1	-	CASSLDREGSNQPQHF	TGTGCCAGTAGCTTGGACAGGGAAGGAAGCAATCAGCCCCAGCATTTT
TRBJ1-3	15	TRBV4-1	TRBD1	-	CASSQDDRAGNTIYF	TGCGCCAGCAGCCAAGATGACAGGGCCGGAAACACCATATATTTT
TRBJ2-1	15	TRBV11-2	-	-	CASSSKALEDNEQFF	TGTGCCAGCAGCTCTAAGGCCCTGGAGGACAATGAGCAGTTCTTC
TRBJ2-3	15	TRBV10-1	-	-	CASSESRGGQYTQYF	TGCGCCAGCAGTGAGTCGAGGGGGGGCCAATATACGCAGTATTTT
TRBJ2-2	17	TRBV28	TRBD1	-	CASSLTWTGGFAGELFF	TGTGCCAGCAGTTTAACGTGGACAGGGGGCTTTGCCGGGGAGCTGTTTTTT
TRBJ2-1	14	TRBV5-4	TRBD1	-	CASSPQGDWNEQFF	TGTGCCAGCAGCCCCCAGGGGGATTGGAATGAGCAGTTCTTC
TRBJ2-1	14	TRBV19	-	-	CASSPRGGRNEQFF	TGTGCCAGTAGTCCTAGGGGGGGCCGTAATGAGCAGTTCTTC
TRBJ2-3	16	TRBV5-1	TRBD2	-	CASAGLAGGSTDTQYF	TGCGCCAGCGCTGGACTAGCGGGGGGGAGCACAGATACGCAGTATTTT
TRBJ2-1	17	TRBV5-4	TRBD1	-	CASSLVGTGDFHNEQFF	TGTGCCAGCAGCTTGGTAGGGACAGGGGATTTCCACAATGAGCAGTTCTTC
TRBJ2-4	16	TRBV6-5	TRBD2	-	CASSYSRPGLAGEQYF	TGTGCCAGCAGTTACTCGAGGCCGGGACTAGCGGGGGAGCAGTACTTC
TRBJ2-1	14	TRBV4-3	-	-	CASSQDNRKNEQFF	TGCGCCAGCAGCCAAGATAACAGAAAAAATGAGCAGTTCTTC
TRBJ2-2	15	TRBV5-1	TRBD2	-	CASSFLAGEVGELFF	TGCGCCAGCAGCTTCCTAGCGGGAGAAGTCGGGGAGCTGTTTTTT